The rows below give T cell receptor beta chains drawn from one sample of a study of T-cell memory formation after mild COVID-19. MiXCR, applied by TCRdb to the 5' RACE reads, yields one record per CDR3 protein. Of around 200,000 distinct CDR3 sequences in the sample, about 20% are singletons; the top ten hold more than 20%. Sequenced material: PBMCs or a T cell subset sorted from them (not recorded which). The source is an adult woman who had mild COVID-19 (a few samples of this study predate the infection). Cell type and time point are not known. Both conserved end residues are part of each CDR3. D genes are given only for firm matches. Part of the rows lack a size; the others show once, few, many or a class for expanded clones.

d_gene	abundance	v_gene	j_gene	CDR3nt	CDR3aa
-	-	TRBV12-3/TRBV12-4	TRBJ1-1	TGTGCCAGCATTACCGTGGGGAAAACTGAAGCTTTCTTT	CASITVGKTEAFF
-	few	TRBV29-1	TRBJ2-1	TGCAGCGTTGAAATTCCGGGAGAGGGAATTGGTGAGCAGTTCTTC	CSVEIPGEGIGEQFF
TRBD2	-	TRBV7-8	TRBJ2-1	TGTGCCAGCACCTACTGGAGGGGAGCGGGGGGGCCGCCCAATGAGCAGTTCTTC	CASTYWRGAGGPPNEQFF
-	-	TRBV24-1	TRBJ2-3	TGTGCCACCAGTGATTTTGGCGGGACGGGTGATACGCAGTATTTT	CATSDFGGTGDTQYF
-	-	TRBV27	TRBJ2-7	TGTGCCAGCAGCCCCGGGACGGCCTCCGAGCAGTACTTC	CASSPGTASEQYF
-	-	TRBV13	TRBJ2-1	TGTGCCAGCAGCTCACGGACTCCGTACAATGAGCAGTTCTTC	CASSSRTPYNEQFF
TRBD2	few	TRBV4-3	TRBJ2-7	TGCGCCAGCAGCCCTTTGGGGAGCACAGGACTAGCGGGGTTCTACGAGCAGTACTTC	CASSPLGSTGLAGFYEQYF
-	-	TRBV4-2	TRBJ2-2	TGTGCCAGCAGCCAACGTACGGGAAACACCGGGGAGCTGTTTTTT	CASSQRTGNTGELFF
TRBD1	few	TRBV27	TRBJ1-1	TGTGCCAGCATGGACAGGGAGGACACTGAAGCTTTCTTT	CASMDREDTEAFF
TRBD2	-	TRBV5-1	TRBJ2-5	TGCGCCAGCAGCTTCAGACTAGCCCAAGAGACCCAGTACTTC	CASSFRLAQETQYF
-	-	TRBV7-9	TRBJ2-2	TGTGCCAGCATCCTAGGGGTCACCGGGGAGCTGTTTTTT	CASILGVTGELFF
-	-	TRBV7-8	TRBJ2-7	TGTGCCAGCAGCTTAAGTCCCGCCTACGAGCAGTACTTC	CASSLSPAYEQYF
-	-	TRBV11-2	TRBJ2-3	TGTGCCAGCAGCCTTCCGCCGGGAGCGTTCACAGATACGCAGTATTTT	CASSLPPGAFTDTQYF
-	-	TRBV3-1	TRBJ1-5	TGTGCCAGCAGCCCATCGGAGTTCGGGAATCAGCCCCAGCATTTT	CASSPSEFGNQPQHF
-	few	TRBV6-5	TRBJ2-2	TGTGCCAGCTATAACGGGGAGCTGTTTTTT	CASYNGELFF
-	few	TRBV11-2	TRBJ2-3	TGTGCCAGCGGCAGGGGCGAGACAGATACGCAGTATTTT	CASGRGETDTQYF
-	-	TRBV9	TRBJ1-3	TGTGCCAGCAGCGTAGAAGAGAACCGCTCTGGAAACACCATATATTTT	CASSVEENRSGNTIYF
-	-	TRBV20-1	TRBJ1-2	TGCAGTGCTAGCTGGTGGGAGCTGGGGGACGGACTTTATGGCTACACCTTC	CSASWWELGDGLYGYTF